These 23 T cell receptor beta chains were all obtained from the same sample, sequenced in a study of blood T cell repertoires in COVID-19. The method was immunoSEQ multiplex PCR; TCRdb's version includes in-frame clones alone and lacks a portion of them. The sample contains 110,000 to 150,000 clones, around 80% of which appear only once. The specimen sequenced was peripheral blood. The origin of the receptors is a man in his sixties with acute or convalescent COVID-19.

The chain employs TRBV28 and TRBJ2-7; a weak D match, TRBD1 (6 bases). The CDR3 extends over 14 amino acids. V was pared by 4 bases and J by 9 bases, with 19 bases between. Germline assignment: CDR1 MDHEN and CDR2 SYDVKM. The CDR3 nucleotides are TGTGCCAGCAGTTCCGGACAGCCGCCGAGCGGGCAGTACTTC. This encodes CASSSGQPPSGQYF.

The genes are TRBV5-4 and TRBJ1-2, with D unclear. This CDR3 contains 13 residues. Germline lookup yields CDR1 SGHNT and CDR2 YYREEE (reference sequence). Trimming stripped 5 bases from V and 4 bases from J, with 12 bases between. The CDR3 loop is CASSRFEVYGYTF. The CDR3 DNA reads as TGTGCCAGCAGTAGGTTCGAGGTCTATGGCTACACCTTC. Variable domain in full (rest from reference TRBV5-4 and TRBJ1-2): ETGVTQSPTHLIKTRGQQVTLRCSSQSGHNTVSWYQQALGQGPQFIFQYYREEENGRGNFPPRFSGLQFPNYSSELNVNALELDDSALYLCASSRFEVYGYTFGSGTRLTVV.

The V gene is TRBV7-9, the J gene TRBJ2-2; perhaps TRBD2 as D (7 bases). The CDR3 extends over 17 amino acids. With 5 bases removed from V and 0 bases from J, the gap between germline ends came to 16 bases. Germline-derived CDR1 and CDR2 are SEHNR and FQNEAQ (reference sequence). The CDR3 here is CASSHTRGGPNTGELFF. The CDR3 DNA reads TGTGCCAGCAGCCACACGAGGGGGGGCCCGAACACCGGGGAGCTGTTTTTT.

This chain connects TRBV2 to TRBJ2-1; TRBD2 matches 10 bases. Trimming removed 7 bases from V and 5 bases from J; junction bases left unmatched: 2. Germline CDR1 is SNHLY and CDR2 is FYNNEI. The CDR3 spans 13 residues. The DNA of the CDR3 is TGTGCCAGCAAGCGGGAGGGTCACAATGAGCAGTTCTTC. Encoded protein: CASKREGHNEQFF. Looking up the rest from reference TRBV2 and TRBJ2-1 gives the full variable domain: EPEVTQTPSHQVTQMGQEVILRCVPISNHLYFYWYRQILGQKVEFLVSFYNNEISEKSEIFDDQFSVERPDGSNFTLKIRSTKLEDSAMYFCASKREGHNEQFFGPGTRLTVL.

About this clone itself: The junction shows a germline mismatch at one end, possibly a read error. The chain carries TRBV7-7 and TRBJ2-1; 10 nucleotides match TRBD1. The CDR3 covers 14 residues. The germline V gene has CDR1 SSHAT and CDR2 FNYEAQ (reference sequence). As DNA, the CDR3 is TGTGCTAGCAGCTTAGCGGGGACAGGGGCTGAGCAGTTCTTC. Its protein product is CASSLAGTGAEQFF. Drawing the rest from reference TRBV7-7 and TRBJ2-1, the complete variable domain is GAGVSQSPRYKVTKRGQDVTLRCDPISSHATLYWYQQALGQGPEFLTYFNYEAQPDKSGLPSDRFSAERPEGSISTLTIQRTEQRDSAMYRCASSLAGTGAEQFFGPGTRLTVL.

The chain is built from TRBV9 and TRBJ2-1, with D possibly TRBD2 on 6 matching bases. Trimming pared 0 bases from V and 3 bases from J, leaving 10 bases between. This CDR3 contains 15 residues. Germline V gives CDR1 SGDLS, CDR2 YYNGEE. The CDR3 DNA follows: TGTGCCAGCAGCGTAGTTTCTAGCGACTACAATGAGCAGTTCTTC. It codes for CASSVVSSDYNEQFF.

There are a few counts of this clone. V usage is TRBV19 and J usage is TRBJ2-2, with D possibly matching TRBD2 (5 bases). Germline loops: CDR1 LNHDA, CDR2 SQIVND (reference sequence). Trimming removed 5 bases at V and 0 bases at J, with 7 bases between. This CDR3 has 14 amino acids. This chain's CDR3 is CASSGSSNTGELFF. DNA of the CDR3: TGTGCCAGTAGTGGGAGCTCGAACACCGGGGAGCTGTTTTTT.

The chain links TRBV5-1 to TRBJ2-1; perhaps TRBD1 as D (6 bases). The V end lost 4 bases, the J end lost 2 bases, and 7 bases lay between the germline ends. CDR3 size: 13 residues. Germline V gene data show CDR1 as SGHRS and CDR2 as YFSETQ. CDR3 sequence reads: CASSTGTYNEQFF. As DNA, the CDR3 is TGCGCCAGCAGCACAGGGACCTACAATGAGCAGTTCTTC.

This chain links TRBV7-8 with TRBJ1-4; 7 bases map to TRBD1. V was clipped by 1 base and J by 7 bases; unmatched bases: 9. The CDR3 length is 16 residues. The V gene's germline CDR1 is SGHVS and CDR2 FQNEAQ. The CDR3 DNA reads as TGTGCCAGCAGCTTAGTAGGAGGGGGCGGAGGTGAAAAACTGTTTTTT. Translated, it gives CASSLVGGGGGEKLFF.

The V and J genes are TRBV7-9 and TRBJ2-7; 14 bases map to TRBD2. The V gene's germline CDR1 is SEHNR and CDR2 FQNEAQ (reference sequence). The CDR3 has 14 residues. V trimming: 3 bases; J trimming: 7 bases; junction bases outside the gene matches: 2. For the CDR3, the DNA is TGTGCCAGCAGCTTGGGACTAGCGGGAGATGAGCAGTACTTC. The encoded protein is CASSLGLAGDEQYF.

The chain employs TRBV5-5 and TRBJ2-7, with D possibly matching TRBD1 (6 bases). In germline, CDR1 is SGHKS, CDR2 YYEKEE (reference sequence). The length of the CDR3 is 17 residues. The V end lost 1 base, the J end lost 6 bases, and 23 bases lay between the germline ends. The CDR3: CASSLQPRTALGSEQYF. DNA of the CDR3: TGTGCCAGCAGCTTGCAACCCAGGACAGCCTTGGGATCCGAGCAGTACTTC.

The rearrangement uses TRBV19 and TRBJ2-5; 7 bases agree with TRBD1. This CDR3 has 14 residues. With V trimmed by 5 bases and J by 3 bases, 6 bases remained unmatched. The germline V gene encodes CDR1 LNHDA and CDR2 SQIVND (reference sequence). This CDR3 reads CASSFRTGEETQYF. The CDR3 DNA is TGTGCCAGTAGTTTCCGAACAGGGGAAGAGACCCAGTACTTC. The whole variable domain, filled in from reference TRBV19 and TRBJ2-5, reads DGGITQSPKYLFRKEGQNVTLSCEQNLNHDAMYWYRQDPGQGLRLIYYSQIVNDFQKGDIAEGYSVSREKKESFPLTVTSAQKNPTAFYLCASSFRTGEETQYFGPGTRLLVL.

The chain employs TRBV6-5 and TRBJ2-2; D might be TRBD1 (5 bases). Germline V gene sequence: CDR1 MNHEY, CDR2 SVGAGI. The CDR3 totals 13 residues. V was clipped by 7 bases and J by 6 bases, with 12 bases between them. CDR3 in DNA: TGTGCCAGCAATCAAGACAGAGCCGGGGAGCTGTTTTTT. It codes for CASNQDRAGELFF.

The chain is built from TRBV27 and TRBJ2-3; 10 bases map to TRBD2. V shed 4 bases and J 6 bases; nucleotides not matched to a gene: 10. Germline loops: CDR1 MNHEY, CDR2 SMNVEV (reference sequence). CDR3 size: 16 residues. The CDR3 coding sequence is TGTGCCAGCAGTTCTGGACTAGCGGACATTCGGGATACGCAGTATTTT. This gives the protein CASSSGLADIRDTQYF.

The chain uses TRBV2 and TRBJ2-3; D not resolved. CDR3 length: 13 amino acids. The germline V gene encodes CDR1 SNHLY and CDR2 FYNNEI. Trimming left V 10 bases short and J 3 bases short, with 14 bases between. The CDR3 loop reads CATQRGETDTQYF. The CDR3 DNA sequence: TGTGCCACCCAGCGAGGAGAGACAGATACGCAGTATTTT.

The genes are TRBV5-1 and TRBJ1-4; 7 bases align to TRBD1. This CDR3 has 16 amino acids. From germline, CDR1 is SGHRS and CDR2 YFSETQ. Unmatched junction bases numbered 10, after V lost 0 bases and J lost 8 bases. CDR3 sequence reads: CASSLGSGQVREKLFF. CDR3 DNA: TGCGCCAGCAGCTTGGGGTCAGGACAGGTGCGCGAAAAACTGTTTTTT.

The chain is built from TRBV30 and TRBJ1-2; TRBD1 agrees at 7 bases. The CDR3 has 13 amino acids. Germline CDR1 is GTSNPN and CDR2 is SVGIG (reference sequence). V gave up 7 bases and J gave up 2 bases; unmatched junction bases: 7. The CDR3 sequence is CAYYRDRNYGYTF. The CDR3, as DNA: TGTGCCTACTACCGGGACAGAAACTATGGCTACACCTTC.

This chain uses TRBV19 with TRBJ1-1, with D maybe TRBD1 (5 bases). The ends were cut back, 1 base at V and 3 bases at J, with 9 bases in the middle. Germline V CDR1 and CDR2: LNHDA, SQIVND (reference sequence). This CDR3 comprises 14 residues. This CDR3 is CASSIVGLYTEAFF. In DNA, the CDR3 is TGTGCCAGTAGTATAGTGGGGCTCTACACTGAAGCTTTCTTT.

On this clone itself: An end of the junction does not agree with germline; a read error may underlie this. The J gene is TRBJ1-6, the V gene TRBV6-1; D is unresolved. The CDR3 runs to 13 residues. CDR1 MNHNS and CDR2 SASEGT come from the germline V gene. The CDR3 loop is CASSEGGFSPLHF. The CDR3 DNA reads TGTGCCAGCAGCGAAGGAGGGTTTTCACCCCTCCACTTT.

The CDR3 region has the DNA TGTGCCAGCAGCTCCAGGACAGGGAGTAATGAGCAGTTCTTC. It specifies CASSSRTGSNEQFF. The J gene is TRBJ2-1, the V gene TRBV11-3; 8 bases agree with TRBD1. Germline trimming cut 4 bases from V and 7 bases from J; bases unmatched to any gene: 6. Germline-derived CDR1 and CDR2 are SGHNT and YENEEA. This CDR3 has 14 residues.

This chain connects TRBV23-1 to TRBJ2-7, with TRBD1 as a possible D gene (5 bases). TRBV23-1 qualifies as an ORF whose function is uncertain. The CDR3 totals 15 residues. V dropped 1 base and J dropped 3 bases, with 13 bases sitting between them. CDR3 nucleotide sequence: TGCGCCAGCAGTCAATGGTCCGACAGTAGCTACGAGCAGTACTTC. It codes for CASSQWSDSSYEQYF.

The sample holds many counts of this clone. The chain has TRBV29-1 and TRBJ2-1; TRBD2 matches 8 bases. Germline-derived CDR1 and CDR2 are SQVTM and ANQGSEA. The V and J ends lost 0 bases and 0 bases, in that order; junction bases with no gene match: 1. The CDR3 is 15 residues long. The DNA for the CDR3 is TGCAGCGTTGAAGAGGGGACTAGCTCCTACAATGAGCAGTTCTTC. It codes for CSVEEGTSSYNEQFF.

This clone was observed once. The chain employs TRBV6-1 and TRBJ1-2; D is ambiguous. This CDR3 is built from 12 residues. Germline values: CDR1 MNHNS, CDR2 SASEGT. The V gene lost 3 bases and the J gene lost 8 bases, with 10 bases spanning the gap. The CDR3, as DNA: TGTGCCAGCAGTGAGGAGGGTTGGGGCTACACCTTC. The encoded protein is CASSEEGWGYTF.